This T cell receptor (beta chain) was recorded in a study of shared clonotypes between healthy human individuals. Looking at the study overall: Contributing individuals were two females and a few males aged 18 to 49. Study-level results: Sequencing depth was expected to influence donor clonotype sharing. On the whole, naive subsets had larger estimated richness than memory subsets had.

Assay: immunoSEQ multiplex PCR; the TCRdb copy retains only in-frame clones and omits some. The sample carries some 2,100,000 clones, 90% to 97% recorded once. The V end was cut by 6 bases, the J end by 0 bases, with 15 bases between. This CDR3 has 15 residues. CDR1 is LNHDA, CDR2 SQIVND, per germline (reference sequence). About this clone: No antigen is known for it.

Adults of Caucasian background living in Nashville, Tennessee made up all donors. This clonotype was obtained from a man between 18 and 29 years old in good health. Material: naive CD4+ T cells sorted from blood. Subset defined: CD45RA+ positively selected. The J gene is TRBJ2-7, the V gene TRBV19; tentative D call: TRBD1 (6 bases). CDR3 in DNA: TGTGCCAGTAGCCTCATGGGGGACACCTCCTACGAGCAGTACTTC. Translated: CASSLMGDTSYEQYF.